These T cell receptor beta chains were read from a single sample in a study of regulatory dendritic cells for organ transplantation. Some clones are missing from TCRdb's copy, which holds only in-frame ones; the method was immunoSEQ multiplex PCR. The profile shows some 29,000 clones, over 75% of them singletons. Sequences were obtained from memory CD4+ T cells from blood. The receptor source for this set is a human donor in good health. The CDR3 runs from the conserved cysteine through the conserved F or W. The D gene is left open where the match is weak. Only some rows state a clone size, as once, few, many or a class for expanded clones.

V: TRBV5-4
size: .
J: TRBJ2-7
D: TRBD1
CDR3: CASSRQGVYEQYF
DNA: TGTGCCAGCAGCCGACAGGGAGTCTACGAGCAGTACTTC

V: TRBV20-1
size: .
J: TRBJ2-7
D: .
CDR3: CSAESSYEQYF
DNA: TGCAGTGCAGAGAGCTCCTACGAGCAGTACTTC

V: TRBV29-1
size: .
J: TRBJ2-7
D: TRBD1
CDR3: CSVEGTGQVSYEQYF
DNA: TGCAGCGTAGAGGGGACAGGTCAAGTTTCCTACGAGCAGTACTTC

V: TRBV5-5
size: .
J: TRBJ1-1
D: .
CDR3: CASSLQGPQAAFF
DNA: TGTGCCAGCAGCTTGCAGGGGCCTCAGGCGGCTTTCTTT

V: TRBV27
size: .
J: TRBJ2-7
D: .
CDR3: CASSGHNAYEQYF
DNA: TGTGCCAGCAGTGGGCATAATGCCTACGAGCAGTACTTC

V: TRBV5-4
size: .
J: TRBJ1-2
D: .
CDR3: CASSLGQTGYTF
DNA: TGTGCCAGCAGCTTGGGACAGACCGGCTACACCTTC

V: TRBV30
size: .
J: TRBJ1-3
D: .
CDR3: CAWSLGVGGSSGNTIYF
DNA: TGTGCCTGGAGTTTGGGTGTGGGTGGGAGCTCTGGAAACACCATATATTTT

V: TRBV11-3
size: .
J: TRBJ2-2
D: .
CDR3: CASSRSTPAGELFF
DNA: TGTGCCAGCAGCCGATCGACCCCGGCCGGGGAGCTGTTTTTT

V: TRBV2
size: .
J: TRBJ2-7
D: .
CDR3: CASSEQGQGYEQYF
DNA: TGTGCCAGCAGTGAACAGGGTCAAGGGTACGAGCAGTACTTC

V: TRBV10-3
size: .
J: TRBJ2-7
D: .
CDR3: CAISDRKAQGNYEQYF
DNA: TGTGCCATCAGTGACCGGAAAGCCCAAGGGAACTACGAGCAGTACTTC

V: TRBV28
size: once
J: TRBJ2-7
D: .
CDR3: CASRRGGTYEQYF
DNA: TGTGCCAGCAGGAGGGGGGGTACCTACGAGCAGTACTTC

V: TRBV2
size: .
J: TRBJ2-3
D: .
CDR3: CASSGHRVDTQYF
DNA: TGTGCCAGCAGTGGACACAGGGTGGATACGCAGTATTTT

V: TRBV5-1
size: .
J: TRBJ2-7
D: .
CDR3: CASSPLALLYEQYF
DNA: TGCGCCAGCAGCCCTCTGGCCCTACTATACGAGCAGTACTTC

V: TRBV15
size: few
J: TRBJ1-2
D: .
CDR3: CATSSDPDPGRGYTF
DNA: TGTGCCACCAGCAGTGACCCGGACCCTGGACGTGGCTACACCTTC

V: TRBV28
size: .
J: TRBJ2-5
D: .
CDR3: CASSFPPAARQETQYF
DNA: TGTGCCAGCAGTTTTCCCCCAGCGGCTCGCCAAGAGACCCAGTACTTC

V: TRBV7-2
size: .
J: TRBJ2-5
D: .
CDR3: CASSLTPQETQYF
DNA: TGTGCCAGCAGCCTAACTCCCCAAGAGACCCAGTACTTC

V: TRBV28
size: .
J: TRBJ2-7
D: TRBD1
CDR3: CASSFFRDRDSYEQYF
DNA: TGTGCCAGCAGTTTTTTCCGGGACAGGGACTCCTACGAGCAGTACTTC

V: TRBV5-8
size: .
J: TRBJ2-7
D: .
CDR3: CASSLVRYEQYF
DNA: TGTGCCAGCAGCTTGGTTAGGTACGAGCAGTACTTC

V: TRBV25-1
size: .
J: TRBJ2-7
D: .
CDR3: CASSEGVYEQYF
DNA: TGTGCCAGCAGTGAGGGGGTGTACGAGCAGTACTTC

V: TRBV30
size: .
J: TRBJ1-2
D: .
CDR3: CAWSAGVGGYTF
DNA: TGTGCCTGGAGCGCCGGGGTCGGTGGCTACACCTTC

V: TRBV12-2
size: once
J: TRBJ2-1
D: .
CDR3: CASRPGPGLNYNEQFF
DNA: TGTGCAAGTCGCCCTGGCCCGGGACTAAACTACAATGAGCAGTTCTTC

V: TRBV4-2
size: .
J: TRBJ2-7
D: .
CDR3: CASSQDTGREQYF
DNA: TGTGCCAGCAGCCAAGATACAGGAAGGGAGCAGTACTTC

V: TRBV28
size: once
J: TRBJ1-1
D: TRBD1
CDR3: CASSLWGTGLTEAFF
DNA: TGTGCCAGCAGTTTATGGGGGACAGGGTTGACTGAAGCTTTCTTT

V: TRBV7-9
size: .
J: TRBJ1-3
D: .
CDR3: CASSLGGAGNTIYF
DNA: TGTGCCAGCAGCCTAGGAGGGGCTGGAAACACCATATATTTT

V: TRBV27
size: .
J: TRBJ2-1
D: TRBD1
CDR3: CASSFPRGQSSYNEQFF
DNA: TGTGCCAGCAGTTTCCCCAGGGGGCAGAGCTCCTACAATGAGCAGTTCTTC

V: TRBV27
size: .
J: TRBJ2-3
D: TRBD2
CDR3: CASSLGGSGRTDTQYF
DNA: TGTGCCAGCAGTTTGGGCGGGAGCGGACGAACAGATACGCAGTATTTT

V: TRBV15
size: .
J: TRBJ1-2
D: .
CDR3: CATSRAGIVYGYTF
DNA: TGTGCCACCAGCAGAGCCGGGATCGTGTATGGCTACACCTTC

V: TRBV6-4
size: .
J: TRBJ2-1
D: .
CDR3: CASSPLRGSSYNEQFF
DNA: TGTGCCAGCAGTCCCCTGCGGGGCAGCTCCTACAATGAGCAGTTCTTC

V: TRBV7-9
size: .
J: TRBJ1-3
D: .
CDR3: CASGRSGNTIYF
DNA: TGTGCCAGCGGCCGGTCTGGAAACACCATATATTTT

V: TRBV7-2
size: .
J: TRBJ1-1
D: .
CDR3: CASSLDYPESAFF
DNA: TGTGCCAGCAGCTTAGATTACCCGGAGTCGGCTTTCTTT

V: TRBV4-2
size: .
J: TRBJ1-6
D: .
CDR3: CASSLNMGDSPLHF
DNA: TGTGCCAGCAGCCTCAATATGGGGGACTCACCCCTCCACTTT

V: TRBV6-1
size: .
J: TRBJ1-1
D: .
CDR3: CASRIPGARNTEAFF
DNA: TGTGCCAGCAGGATACCCGGGGCCCGGAACACTGAAGCTTTCTTT

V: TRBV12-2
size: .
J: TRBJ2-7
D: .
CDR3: CASRLVAYEQYF
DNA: TGTGCAAGTCGCTTAGTAGCGTACGAGCAGTACTTC

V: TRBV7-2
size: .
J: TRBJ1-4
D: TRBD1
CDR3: CASTPDRGGEKLFF
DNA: TGTGCCAGCACCCCTGACAGGGGTGGTGAAAAACTGTTTTTT